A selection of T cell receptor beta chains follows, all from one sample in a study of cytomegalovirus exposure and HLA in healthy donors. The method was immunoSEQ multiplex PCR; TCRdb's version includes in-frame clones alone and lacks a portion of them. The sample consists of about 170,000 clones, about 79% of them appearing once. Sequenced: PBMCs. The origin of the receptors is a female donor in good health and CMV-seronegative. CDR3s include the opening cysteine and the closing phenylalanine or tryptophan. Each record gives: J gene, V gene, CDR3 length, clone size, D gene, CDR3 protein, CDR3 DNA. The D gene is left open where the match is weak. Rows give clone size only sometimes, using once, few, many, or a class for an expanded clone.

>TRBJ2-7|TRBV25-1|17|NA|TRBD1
CASSEYFPGQGAYEQYF
TGTGCCAGCAGTGAATATTTTCCGGGACAGGGGGCATACGAGCAGTACTTC
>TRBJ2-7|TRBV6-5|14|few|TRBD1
CASSEGTGGHEQYF
TGTGCCAGCAGTGAAGGGACAGGGGGCCACGAGCAGTACTTC
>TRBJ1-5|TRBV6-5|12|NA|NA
CASRLRYQPQHF
TGTGCCAGCAGGCTACGGTATCAGCCCCAGCATTTT
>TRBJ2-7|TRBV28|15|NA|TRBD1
CASSSTGTGAYEQYF
TGTGCCAGCAGTTCAACCGGGACAGGGGCCTACGAGCAGTACTTC
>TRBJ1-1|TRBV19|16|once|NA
CASHPPLWTKNTEAFF
TGTGCCAGTCACCCCCCCCTCTGGACAAAGAACACTGAAGCTTTCTTT
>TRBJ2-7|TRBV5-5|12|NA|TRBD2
CASRTSGGEQYF
TGTGCCAGCAGAACGTCGGGGGGCGAGCAGTACTTC
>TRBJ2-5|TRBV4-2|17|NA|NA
CASSQGPLRGLEETQYF
TGTGCCAGCAGCCAAGGACCTTTGCGGGGGCTCGAAGAGACCCAGTACTTC
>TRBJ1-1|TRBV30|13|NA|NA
CAWSGSRRTEAFF
TGTGCCTGGAGCGGTTCCCGGAGGACTGAAGCTTTCTTT
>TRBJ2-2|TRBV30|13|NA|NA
CALALSEGGELFF
TGTGCCTTGGCCCTTAGCGAGGGCGGGGAGCTGTTTTTT
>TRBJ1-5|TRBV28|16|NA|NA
CASSFYRTVSNQPQHF
TGTGCCAGCAGTTTTTATCGTACAGTTAGCAATCAGCCCCAGCATTTT
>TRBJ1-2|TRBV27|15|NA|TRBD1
CASSSSGTGDRGYTF
TGTGCCAGCAGTTCCTCTGGGACAGGGGATCGGGGCTACACCTTC
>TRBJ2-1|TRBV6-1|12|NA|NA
CASSAEGNEQFF
TGTGCCAGCAGTGCCGAGGGAAATGAGCAGTTCTTC
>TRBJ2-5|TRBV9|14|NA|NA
CASSVARLGETQYF
TGTGCCAGCAGCGTAGCTAGGTTAGGAGAGACCCAGTACTTC
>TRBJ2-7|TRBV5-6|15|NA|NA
CASNVLSTPEHEQYF
TGTGCCAGCAACGTTTTGTCGACACCCGAACACGAGCAGTACTTC
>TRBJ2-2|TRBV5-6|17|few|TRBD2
CASTSILSGGRTGELFF
TGTGCCAGCACCTCAATCCTTAGCGGGGGCCGCACCGGGGAGCTGTTTTTT
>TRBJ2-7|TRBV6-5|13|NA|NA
CALGGTAAYEQYF
TGTGCCCTCGGAGGGACGGCTGCCTACGAGCAGTACTTC
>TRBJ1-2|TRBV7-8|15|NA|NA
CASSLARSGSLGYTF
TGTGCCAGCAGCTTAGCGCGGTCAGGGTCTCTTGGCTACACCTTC
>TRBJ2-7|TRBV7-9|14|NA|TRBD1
CSSSFRTGTYEQYF
TGTTCCAGCAGCTTCCGGACAGGTACCTACGAGCAGTACTTC
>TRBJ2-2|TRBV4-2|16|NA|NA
CASSQEDQGLTGELFF
TGTGCCAGCAGCCAAGAAGATCAGGGGCTCACCGGGGAGCTGTTTTTT
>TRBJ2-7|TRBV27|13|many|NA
CASSFRGTYEQYF
TGTGCCAGCAGTTTTAGGGGCACCTACGAGCAGTACTTC
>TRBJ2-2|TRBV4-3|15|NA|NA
CASSQGYSNTGELFF
TGCGCCAGCAGCCAAGGCTACTCGAACACCGGGGAGCTGTTTTTT
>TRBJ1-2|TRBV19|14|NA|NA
CASSISAGPYGYTF
TGTGCCAGTAGTATTTCGGCAGGTCCCTATGGCTACACCTTC
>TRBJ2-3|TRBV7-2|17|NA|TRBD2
CASSSSSGGLNTDTQYF
TGTGCCAGCAGCTCCTCCTCGGGGGGGCTAAATACAGATACGCAGTATTTT
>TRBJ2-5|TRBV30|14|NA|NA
CAWSVKDSQETQYF
TGTGCCTGGAGTGTAAAGGACAGTCAAGAGACCCAGTACTTC
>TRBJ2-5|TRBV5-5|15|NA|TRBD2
CASSLPGTSQETQYF
TGTGCCAGCAGCCTCCCCGGGACTAGTCAAGAGACCCAGTACTTC